This section outlines one T cell receptor beta chain sequence together with its context. The specificity of this receptor is unknown. Per-base quality was not reported, and no clone a single base away is much larger than it. TCRbeta CDR3 regions were amplified from genomic DNA by means of the immunoSEQ Assay, a bias-controlled multiplex PCR. As for how the authors treated the data: Within the assay, amplification of reference gene primers was used to estimate how many nucleated cells each sample contained. Sequence reads were collapsed and filtered to measure the absolute abundance of every unique TCRbeta CDR3 rearrangement. For each sample, productive Simpson clonality was calculated as the square root of Simpson's diversity index across productive rearrangements. Here the immuneACCESS table is served through TCRdb, limited to in-frame sequences with V and J called. Missing clones are a known gap in these copies; in checked studies unresolved V genes cover under half, and the rest lacks a known reason. V and J calls and clone size are those listed in that table; D and trimming were worked out from the DNA. The sample table contains fewer than 500,000 clones; only one count was recorded for around nine tenths of them. Approximately 4.5% of the sample belongs to the ten largest clones.

This sample was included in a study of blood T cell repertoires in COVID-19 (dated by TCRdb to 2019 to 2021). For the wider study: Collaborator samples came from the United States, Italy and Spain and covered acute and convalescent phases of COVID-19. The material from the prospective study consisted of cDNA or gDNA derived from T cells, B-cell-depleted T cells, or PBMCs. The dataset comprised deeply sampled blood TCRbeta repertoires from subjects exposed to, actively infected with, or recovered from COVID-19. The repertoires were made available in a free public database intended to serve as a resource for research on the immune response to SARS-CoV-2. The samples were drawn from two sources: the first 160 participants of the ongoing ImmuneRACE study, and 1,000 to 1,500 subjects contributed by 6 global collaborators. Nearly every sample came with metadata listing a de-identified subject ID, COVID-19 status, age in years and sex. Where available, HLA class I and class II types were taken from metadata supplied by the sample provider and were not determined by assay-based typing. Summary of the overall study and its limitations: The quantity of clinical and demographic metadata differed by source and by participant and was supplied without curation.

The collaborating institutions used their own protocols to collect whole blood in K2EDTA tubes. For TCRbeta analysis, collaborators shipped samples as frozen whole blood, isolated PBMCs, or DNA extracted from either of those sample types. The CDR3 has 12 amino acids, counting the end cysteine and phenylalanine. Of the read, only the CDR3 DNA is kept; its 36 bases are in frame from base 1. The germline V gene (reference sequence) specifies SGHAT as CDR1 and FQDESV as CDR2. The germline V end is reduced by 5 bases and the J end by 4 bases; junction bases left unmatched: 2. This clonotype was obtained from a woman aged 25 to 39 with acute or convalescent COVID-19. This receptor chain uses TRBV11-1 and TRBJ2-7, with TRBD1 matching 7 junction bases. The sequenced sample consisted of peripheral blood. The DNA sequence reads TGTGCCAGCAGCGCGACAGGGTACGAGCAGTACTTC. It is translated as CASSATGYEQYF.